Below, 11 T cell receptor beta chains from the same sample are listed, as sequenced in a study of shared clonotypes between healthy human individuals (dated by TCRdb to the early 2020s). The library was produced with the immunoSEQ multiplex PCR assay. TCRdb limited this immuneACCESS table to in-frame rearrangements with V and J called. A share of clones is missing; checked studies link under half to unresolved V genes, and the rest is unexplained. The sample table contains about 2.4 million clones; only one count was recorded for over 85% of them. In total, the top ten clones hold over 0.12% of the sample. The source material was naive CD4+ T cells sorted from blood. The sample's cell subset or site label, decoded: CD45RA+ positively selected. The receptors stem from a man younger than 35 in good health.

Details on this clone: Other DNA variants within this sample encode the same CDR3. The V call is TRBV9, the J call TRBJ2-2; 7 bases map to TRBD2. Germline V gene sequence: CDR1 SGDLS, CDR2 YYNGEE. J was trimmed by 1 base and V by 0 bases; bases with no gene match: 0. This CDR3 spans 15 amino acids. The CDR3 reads CASSVASGNTGELFF. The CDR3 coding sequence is TGTGCCAGCAGCGTAGCTAGCGGGAACACCGGGGAGCTGTTTTTT.

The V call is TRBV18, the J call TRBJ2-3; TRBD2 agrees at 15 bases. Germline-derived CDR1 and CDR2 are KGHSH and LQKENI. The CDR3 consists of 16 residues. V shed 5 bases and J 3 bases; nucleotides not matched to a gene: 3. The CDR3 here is CASSVGLAGGTDTQYF. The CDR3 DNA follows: TGTGCCAGCTCAGTGGGACTAGCGGGAGGAACAGATACGCAGTATTTT.

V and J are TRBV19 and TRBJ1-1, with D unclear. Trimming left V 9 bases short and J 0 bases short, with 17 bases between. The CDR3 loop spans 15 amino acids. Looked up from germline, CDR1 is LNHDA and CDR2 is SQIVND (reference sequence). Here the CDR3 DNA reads TGTGCCAGCACCCGGCAGGAGACAATGAACACTGAAGCTTTCTTT. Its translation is CASTRQETMNTEAFF.

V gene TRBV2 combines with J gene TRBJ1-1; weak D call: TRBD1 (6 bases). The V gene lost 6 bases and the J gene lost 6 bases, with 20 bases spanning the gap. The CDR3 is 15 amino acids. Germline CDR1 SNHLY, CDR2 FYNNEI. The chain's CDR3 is CASSTRDIRGAEAFF. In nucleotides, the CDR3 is TGTGCCAGCAGCACCCGGGACATTCGAGGCGCTGAAGCTTTCTTT. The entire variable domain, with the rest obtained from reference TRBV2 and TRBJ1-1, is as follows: EPEVTQTPSHQVTQMGQEVILRCVPISNHLYFYWYRQILGQKVEFLVSFYNNEISEKSEIFDDQFSVERPDGSNFTLKIRSTKLEDSAMYFCASSTRDIRGAEAFFGQGTRLTVV.

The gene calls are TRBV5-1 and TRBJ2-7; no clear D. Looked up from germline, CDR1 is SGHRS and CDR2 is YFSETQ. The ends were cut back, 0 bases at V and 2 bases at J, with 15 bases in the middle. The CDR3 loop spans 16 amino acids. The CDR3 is CASSLGSGTPPYEQYF. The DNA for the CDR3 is TGCGCCAGCAGCTTGGGTTCAGGCACCCCCCCCTACGAGCAGTACTTC.

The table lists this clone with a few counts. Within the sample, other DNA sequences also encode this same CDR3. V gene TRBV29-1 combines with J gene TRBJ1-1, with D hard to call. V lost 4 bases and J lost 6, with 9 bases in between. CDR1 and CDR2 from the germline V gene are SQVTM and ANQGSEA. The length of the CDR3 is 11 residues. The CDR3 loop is CSVAPGPEAFF. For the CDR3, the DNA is TGCAGCGTTGCGCCGGGCCCTGAAGCTTTCTTT.

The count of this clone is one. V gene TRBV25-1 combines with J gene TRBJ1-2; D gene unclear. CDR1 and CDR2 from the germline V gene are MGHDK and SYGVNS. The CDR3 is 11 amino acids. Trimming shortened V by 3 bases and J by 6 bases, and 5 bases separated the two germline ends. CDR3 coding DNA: TGTGCCAGCAGTGACCAGAATGGCTACACCTTC. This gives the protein CASSDQNGYTF.

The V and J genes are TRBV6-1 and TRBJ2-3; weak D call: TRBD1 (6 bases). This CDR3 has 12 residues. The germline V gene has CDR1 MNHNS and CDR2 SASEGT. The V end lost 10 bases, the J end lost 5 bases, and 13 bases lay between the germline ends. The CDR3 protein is CATTRGRDTQYF. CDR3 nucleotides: TGTGCCACCACAAGGGGGAGAGATACGCAGTATTTT.

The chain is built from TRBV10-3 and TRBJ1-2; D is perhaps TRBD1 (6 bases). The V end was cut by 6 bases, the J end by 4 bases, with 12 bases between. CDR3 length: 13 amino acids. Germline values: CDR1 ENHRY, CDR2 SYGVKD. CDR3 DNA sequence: TGTGCCATCAGACAGGGATCGGGCTATGGCTACACCTTC. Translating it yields CAIRQGSGYGYTF.

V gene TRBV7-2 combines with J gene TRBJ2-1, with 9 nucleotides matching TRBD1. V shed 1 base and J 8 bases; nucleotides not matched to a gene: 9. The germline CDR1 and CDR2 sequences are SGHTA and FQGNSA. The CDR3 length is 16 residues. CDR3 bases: TGTGCCAGCAGCTTAGGCGACAGGGGGTCGGGATATGAGCAGTTCTTC. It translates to CASSLGDRGSGYEQFF.

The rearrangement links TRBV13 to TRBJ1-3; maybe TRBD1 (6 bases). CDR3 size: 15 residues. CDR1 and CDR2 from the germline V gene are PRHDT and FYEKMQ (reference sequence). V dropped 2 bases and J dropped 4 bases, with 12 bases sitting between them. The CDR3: CASSLMGGLGNTIYF. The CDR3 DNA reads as TGTGCCAGCAGCTTAATGGGGGGCCTAGGAAACACCATATATTTT.